The clone carrying this TCR beta chain was seen many times. What it binds is unknown. Germline values: CDR1 LGHNA, CDR2 YNFKEQ. The CDR3 runs to 15 residues. V was trimmed by 0 bases and J by 4 bases, leaving 12 bases between them. These data belong to a study of metastatic and nonmetastatic thyroid tumors. Study-wide context: Repertoire comparison spanned blood and tumor or nodule tissue of malignant and benign thyroid patients. Regarding the study as a whole: Significantly higher TCR beta diversity was reportedly seen in malignant thyroid tumors than benign nodules, in blood and tumor.

TCRdb re-called clones from the PCR reads using MiXCR. The sample contains 20,000 to 30,000 clones, 20% to 25% of which appear only once. All patients were treatment-naive before thyroid surgery. The rearrangement links TRBV4-2 to TRBJ1-1, with D uncertain. Sequencing used blood. The source is a male donor with papillary thyroid cancer or a benign thyroid nodule (not recorded which). Some clones in this sample may be carry-over from other donors' samples. CDR3 loop: CASSQDKGYCTEAFF. The CDR3 DNA sequence: TGTGCCAGCAGCCAAGACAAGGGTTATTGCACTGAAGCTTTCTTT.